The clone carrying this T cell receptor (beta chain) was observed a few times. Its antigen is still unknown. This entry comes from a study of response to subunit inactivated influenza vaccine. Study results and caveats: Authors suggested each seasonal flu vaccination may recruit only limited numbers of new T cells.

The CDR3 length is 15 residues. Germline CDR1 reads SGHRS; CDR2 reads YFSETQ. Trimming took 4 bases from V and 9 from J; bases not matched to a gene: 12. One entry per CDR3 protein results from TCRdb running MiXCR on the RT-PCR reads. The table includes hundreds of thousands of distinct CDR3 sequences, 9.5% to 12% detected once. The sequence was collected from a man aged 45-60 years who received an inactivated influenza vaccine. Sequences were derived from PBMCs from blood, sampled 45 days after vaccination. The V gene is TRBV5-1, the J gene TRBJ2-1, with TRBD2 identical over 8 bases. The DNA for the CDR3 is TGCGCCAGCAGCAGGACGGGGGGGCGCCGCCTTGAGCAGTTCTTC. It translates to CASSRTGGRRLEQFF. Supplemented by reference TRBV5-1 and TRBJ2-1, the full variable domain reads KAGVTQTPRYLIKTRGQQVTLSCSPISGHRSVSWYQQTPGQGLQFLFEYFSETQRNKGNFPGRFSGRQFSNSRSEMNVSTLELGDSALYLCASSRTGGRRLEQFFGPGTRLTVL.